This T cell receptor beta chain came from a study of blood T cell repertoires in COVID-19. About the research overall: The cDNA or gDNA used as material had been derived from T cells, B-cell-depleted T cells, or PBMCs.

CDR1 and CDR2 from the germline V gene are MNHEY and SVGAGI. There are 14 residues in the CDR3. Unmatched junction bases numbered 8, after V lost 3 bases and J lost 6 bases. Cohorts were determined from participant-reported clinical history. Donors of Cohort 3 who recovered were those that had two negative PCRs, clearance, or symptom resolution. This table comes from immunoSEQ multiplex PCR, and its TCRdb copy is limited to in-frame clones, with some not included. The sample has roughly 340,000 clones; roughly nine tenths are singletons. This sequence originates from a man aged 18 to 35 who had recovered from COVID-19. This chain uses TRBV6-5 with TRBJ2-7; TRBD2 agrees at 7 bases. The sample taken for sequencing was PBMCs or T cells enriched from blood (not recorded which). The CDR3 here is CASSYRGGVSEQYF. CDR3 sequence (DNA): TGTGCCAGCAGTTATCGGGGAGGGGTGTCCGAGCAGTACTTC.